The following is a T cell receptor beta chain sequence with its context. What it recognizes is unknown. Trimming left V 2 bases short and J 1 base short, with 5 bases between. Per germline, CDR1 MNHNS and CDR2 SASEGT. The CDR3 has 13 amino acids. This sample is part of a study of cytomegalovirus exposure and HLA in healthy donors. Primers for the PCR totalled 60 Vbeta and 13 Jbeta. Profiling relied on immunoSEQ multiplex PCR, and the TCRdb table lists in-frame clones only, not all of them. The table records some 170,000 clones, roughly 80% of them present only once. Study-level points and caveats: Per published reports, the classifier diagnosed cytomegalovirus status with high specificity and sensitivity. Analyses of presence/absence relied on an assumption of roughly uniform sequencing depth across donors. The majority of TCR sequences were rare, yet some public TCRs appeared in many donors. Three CMV-associated chains proved CMV antigen-specific in vitro.

Material for sequencing was PBMCs. The receptor comes from a man aged 18 to 30 in good health and CMV-seropositive. The chain carries TRBV6-1 and TRBJ1-2; D not certain. CDR3 DNA sequence: TGTGCCAGCAGTGAATCGGGTAACTATGGCTACACCTTC. Its translation: CASSESGNYGYTF.